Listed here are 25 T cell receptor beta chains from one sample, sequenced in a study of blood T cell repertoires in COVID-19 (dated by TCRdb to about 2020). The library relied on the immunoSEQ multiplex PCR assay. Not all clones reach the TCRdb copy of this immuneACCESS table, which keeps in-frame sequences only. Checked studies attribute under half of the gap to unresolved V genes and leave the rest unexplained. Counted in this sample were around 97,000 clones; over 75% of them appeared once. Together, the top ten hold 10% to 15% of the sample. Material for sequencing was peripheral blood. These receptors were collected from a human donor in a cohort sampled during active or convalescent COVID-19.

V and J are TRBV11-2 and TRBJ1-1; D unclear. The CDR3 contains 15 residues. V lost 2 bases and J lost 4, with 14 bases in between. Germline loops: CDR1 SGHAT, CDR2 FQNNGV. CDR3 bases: TGTGCCAGCAGCTTATTACCATCAAAAGCCACTGAAGCTTTCTTT. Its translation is CASSLLPSKATEAFF.

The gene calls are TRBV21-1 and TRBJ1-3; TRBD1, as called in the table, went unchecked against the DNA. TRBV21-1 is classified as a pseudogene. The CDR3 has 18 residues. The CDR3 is CASSKETGGPSSGNTIYF. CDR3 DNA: TGTGCCAGCAGCAAAGAAACAGGGGGTCCCTCCTCTGGAAACACCATATATTTT.

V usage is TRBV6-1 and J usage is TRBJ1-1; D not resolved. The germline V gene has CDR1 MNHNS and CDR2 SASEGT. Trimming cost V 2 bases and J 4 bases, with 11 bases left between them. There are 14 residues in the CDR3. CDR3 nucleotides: TGTGCCAGCAGTGAAATGCGGGTTGGCACTGAAGCTTTCTTT. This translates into CASSEMRVGTEAFF.

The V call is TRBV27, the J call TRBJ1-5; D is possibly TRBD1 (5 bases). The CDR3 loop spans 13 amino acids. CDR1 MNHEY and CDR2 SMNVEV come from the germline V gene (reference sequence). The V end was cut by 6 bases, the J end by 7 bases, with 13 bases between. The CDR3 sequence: CASSADSLQPQHF. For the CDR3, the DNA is TGTGCCAGCAGCGCCGACAGTTTACAGCCCCAGCATTTT.

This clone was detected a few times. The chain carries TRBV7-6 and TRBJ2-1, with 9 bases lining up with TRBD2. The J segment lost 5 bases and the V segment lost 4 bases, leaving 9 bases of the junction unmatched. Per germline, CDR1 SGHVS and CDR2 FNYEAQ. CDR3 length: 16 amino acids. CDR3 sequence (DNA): TGTGCCAGCAGCTCCCTCGGCGGGGGGGCCGACAATGAGCAGTTCTTC. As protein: CASSSLGGGADNEQFF.

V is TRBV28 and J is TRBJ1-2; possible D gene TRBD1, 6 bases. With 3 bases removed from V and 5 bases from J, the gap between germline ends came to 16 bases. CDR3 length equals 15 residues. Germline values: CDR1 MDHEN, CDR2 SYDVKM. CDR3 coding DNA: TGTGCCAGCAGTTTGCATTCCGGGACAAGGTATGGCTACACCTTC. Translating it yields CASSLHSGTRYGYTF.

Here the CDR3 reads CAISVNPGQAYGYTF. CDR3 DNA sequence: TGTGCCATCAGTGTGAATCCGGGACAGGCCTATGGCTACACCTTC. The gene calls are TRBV10-3 and TRBJ1-2; 8 positions match TRBD1. J lost 4 bases, V lost 4 bases, and 8 bases had no gene match. The CDR3 loop spans 15 amino acids. From germline, CDR1 is ENHRY and CDR2 SYGVKD.

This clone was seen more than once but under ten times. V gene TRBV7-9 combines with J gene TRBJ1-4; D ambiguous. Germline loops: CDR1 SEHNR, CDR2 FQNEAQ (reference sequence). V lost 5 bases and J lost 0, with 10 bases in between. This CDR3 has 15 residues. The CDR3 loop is CASSPLEPTNEKLFF. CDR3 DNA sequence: TGTGCCAGCAGCCCTTTGGAGCCAACTAATGAAAAACTGTTTTTT.

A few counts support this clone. The CDR3 DNA reads as TGTGCCAGCAGCTTCGACAGGGGTGGCGGCTACACCTTC. This codes for CASSFDRGGGYTF. V is TRBV7-9 and J is TRBJ1-2; TRBD1 matches 8 bases. In germline, CDR1 is SEHNR, CDR2 FQNEAQ (reference sequence). This CDR3 region has 13 residues. The junction had 5 bases not matched to a gene; V was cut back by 3 bases and J by 8 bases. Full variable domain (missing parts from reference TRBV7-9 and TRBJ1-2): DTGVSQNPRHKITKRGQNVTFRCDPISEHNRLYWYRQTLGQGPEFLTYFQNEAQLEKSRLLSDRFSAERPKGSFSTLEIQRTEQGDSAMYLCASSFDRGGGYTFGSGTRLTVV.

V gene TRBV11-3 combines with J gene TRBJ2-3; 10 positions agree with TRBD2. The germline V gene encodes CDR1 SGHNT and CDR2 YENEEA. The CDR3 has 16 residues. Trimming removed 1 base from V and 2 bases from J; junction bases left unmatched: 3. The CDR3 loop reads CASSLVLAGVTDTQYF. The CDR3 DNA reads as TGTGCCAGCAGCTTAGTTCTAGCGGGGGTCACAGATACGCAGTATTTT.

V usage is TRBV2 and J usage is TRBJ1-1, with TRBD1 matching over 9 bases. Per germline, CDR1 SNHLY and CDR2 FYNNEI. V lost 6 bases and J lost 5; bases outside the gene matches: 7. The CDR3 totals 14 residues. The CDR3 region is CASSATGGRTEAFF. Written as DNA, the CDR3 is TGTGCCAGCAGCGCGACAGGGGGTAGAACTGAAGCTTTCTTT.

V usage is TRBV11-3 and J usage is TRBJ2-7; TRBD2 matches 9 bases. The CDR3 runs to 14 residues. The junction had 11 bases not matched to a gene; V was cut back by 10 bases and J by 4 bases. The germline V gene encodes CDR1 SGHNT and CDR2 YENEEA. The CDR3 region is CATWGGGAPYEQYF. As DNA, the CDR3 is TGTGCCACCTGGGGCGGGGGGGCTCCTTACGAGCAGTACTTC. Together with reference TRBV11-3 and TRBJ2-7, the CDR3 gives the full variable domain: EAGVVQSPRYKIIEKKQPVAFWCNPISGHNTLYWYLQNLGQGPELLIRYENEEAVDDSQLPKDRFSAERLKGVDSTLKIQPAELGDSAVYLCATWGGGAPYEQYFGPGTRLTVT.

Here the CDR3 reads CASSPGRERTEAFF. Here the CDR3 DNA reads TGTGCCAGCTCCCCCGGACGGGAACGGACTGAAGCTTTCTTT. The chain employs TRBV18 and TRBJ1-1; D ambiguous. Germline CDR1 and CDR2: KGHSH and LQKENI. CDR3 length equals 14 residues. Trimming took 6 bases from V and 5 from J, leaving 16 bases between them.

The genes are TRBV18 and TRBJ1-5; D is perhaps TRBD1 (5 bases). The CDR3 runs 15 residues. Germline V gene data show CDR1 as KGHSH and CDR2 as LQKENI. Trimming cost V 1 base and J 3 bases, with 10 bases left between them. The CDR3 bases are TGTGCCAGCTCACCACGACAGCCGGACAATCAGCCCCAGCATTTT. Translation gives CASSPRQPDNQPQHF.

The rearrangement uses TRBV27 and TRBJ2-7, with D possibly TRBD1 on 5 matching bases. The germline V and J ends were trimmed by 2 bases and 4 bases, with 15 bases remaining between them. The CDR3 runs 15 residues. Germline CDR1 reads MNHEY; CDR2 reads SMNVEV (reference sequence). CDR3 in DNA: TGTGCCAGCAGTTTAAAGGTCACAGGTGGGTACGAGCAGTACTTC. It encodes CASSLKVTGGYEQYF.

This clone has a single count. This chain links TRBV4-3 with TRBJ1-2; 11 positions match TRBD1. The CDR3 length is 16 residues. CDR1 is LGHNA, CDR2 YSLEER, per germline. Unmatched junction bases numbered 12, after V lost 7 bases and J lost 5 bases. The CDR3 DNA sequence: TGCGCCAGCACCAGGACAGGGGGCGGAACAACATATGGCTACACCTTC. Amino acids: CASTRTGGGTTYGYTF.

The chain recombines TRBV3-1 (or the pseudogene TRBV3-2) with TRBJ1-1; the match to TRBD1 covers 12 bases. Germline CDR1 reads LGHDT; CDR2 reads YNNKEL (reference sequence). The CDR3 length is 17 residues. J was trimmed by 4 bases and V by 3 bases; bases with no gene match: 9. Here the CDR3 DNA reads TGTGCCAGCAGCCACCCGTTGGGACAGGGGGCGGTCACTGAAGCTTTCTTT. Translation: CASSHPLGQGAVTEAFF.

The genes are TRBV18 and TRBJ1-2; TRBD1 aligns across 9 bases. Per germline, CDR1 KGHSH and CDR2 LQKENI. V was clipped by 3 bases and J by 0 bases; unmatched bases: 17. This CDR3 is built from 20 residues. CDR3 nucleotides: TGTGCCAGCTCACCGCCGGGTGGGACAGGGACAGAGTTAGCTAACTATGGCTACACCTTC. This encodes CASSPPGGTGTELANYGYTF.

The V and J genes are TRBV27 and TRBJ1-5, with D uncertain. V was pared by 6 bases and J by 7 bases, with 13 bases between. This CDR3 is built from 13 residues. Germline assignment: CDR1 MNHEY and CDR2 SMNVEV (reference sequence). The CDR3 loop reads CASSLEGFQPQHF. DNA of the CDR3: TGTGCCAGCAGCCTGGAGGGATTCCAGCCCCAGCATTTT.

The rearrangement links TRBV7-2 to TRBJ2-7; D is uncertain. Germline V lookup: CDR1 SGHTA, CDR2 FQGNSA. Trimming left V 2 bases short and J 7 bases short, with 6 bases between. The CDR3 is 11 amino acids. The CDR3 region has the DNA TGTGCCAGCAGCTTATATATGGAGCAGTACTTC. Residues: CASSLYMEQYF.

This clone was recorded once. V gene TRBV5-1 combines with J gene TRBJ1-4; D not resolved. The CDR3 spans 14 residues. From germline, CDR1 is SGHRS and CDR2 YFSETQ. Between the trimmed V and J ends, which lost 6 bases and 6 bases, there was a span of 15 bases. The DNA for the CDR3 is TGCGCCAGCATGTCGGGGTTTGGGGATGAAAAACTGTTTTTT. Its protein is CASMSGFGDEKLFF.

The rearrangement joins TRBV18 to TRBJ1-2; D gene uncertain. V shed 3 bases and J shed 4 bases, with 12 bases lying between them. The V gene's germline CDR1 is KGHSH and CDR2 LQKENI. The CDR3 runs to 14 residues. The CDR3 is CASSPTGYGYGYTF. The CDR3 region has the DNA TGTGCCAGCTCACCGACTGGGTATGGCTATGGCTACACCTTC.

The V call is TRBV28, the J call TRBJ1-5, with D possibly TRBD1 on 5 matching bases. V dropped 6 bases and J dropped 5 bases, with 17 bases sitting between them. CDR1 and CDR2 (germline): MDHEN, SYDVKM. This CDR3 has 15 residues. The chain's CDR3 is CASRRGAGRDQPQHF. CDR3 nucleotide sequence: TGTGCCAGCAGAAGGGGAGCGGGGCGCGATCAGCCCCAGCATTTT.

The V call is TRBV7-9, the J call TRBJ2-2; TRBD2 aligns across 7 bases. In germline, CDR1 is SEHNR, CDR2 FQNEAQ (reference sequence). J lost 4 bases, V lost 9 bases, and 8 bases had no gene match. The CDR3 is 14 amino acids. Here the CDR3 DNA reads TGTGCCAGGCCGGAGCGGGGCAGCACCGGGGAGCTGTTTTTT. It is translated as CARPERGSTGELFF. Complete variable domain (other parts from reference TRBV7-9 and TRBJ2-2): DTGVSQNPRHKITKRGQNVTFRCDPISEHNRLYWYRQTLGQGPEFLTYFQNEAQLEKSRLLSDRFSAERPKGSFSTLEIQRTEQGDSAMYLCARPERGSTGELFFGEGSRLTVL.

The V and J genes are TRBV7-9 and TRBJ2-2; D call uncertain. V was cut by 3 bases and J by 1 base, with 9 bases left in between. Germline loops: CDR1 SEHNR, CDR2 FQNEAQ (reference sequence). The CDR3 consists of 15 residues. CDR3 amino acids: CASSFQAKNTGELFF. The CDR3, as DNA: TGTGCCAGCAGCTTTCAAGCGAAGAACACCGGGGAGCTGTTTTTT.